This entry features one T cell receptor beta chain sequence. This sample was included in a study of cytomegalovirus exposure and HLA in healthy donors. Primers: 60 Vbeta forward and 13 Jbeta reverse. Libraries were prepared by immunoSEQ multiplex PCR; TCRdb keeps only in-frame clonotypes and omits some of them. The sample contains about 130,000 clones, approximately 70% of which appear only once. The CDR3 loop spans 14 amino acids. CDR1 is SEHNR and CDR2 is FQNEAQ in the germline V gene (reference sequence). Trimming at V came to 0 bases and at J to 5 bases, leaving 3 bases not matched to a gene. The chain recombines TRBV7-9 with TRBJ2-7; 8 nucleotides align to TRBD1. The TCR originated in a woman aged 60-70 years in good health and CMV-seropositive. The material sequenced was PBMCs. The CDR3 DNA reads as TGTGCCAGCAGCTTAGCCCAGGGGGCCCACGAGCAGTACTTC. Translated: CASSLAQGAHEQYF.